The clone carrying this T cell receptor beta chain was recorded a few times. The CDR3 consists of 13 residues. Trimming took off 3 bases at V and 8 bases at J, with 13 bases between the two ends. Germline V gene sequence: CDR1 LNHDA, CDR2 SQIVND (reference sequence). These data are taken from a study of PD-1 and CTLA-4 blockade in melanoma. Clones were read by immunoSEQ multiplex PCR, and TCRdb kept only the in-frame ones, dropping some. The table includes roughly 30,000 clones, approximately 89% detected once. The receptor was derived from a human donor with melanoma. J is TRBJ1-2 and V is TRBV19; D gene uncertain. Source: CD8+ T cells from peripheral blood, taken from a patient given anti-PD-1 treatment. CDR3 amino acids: CASSISLFYGYTF. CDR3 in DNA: TGTGCCAGTAGTATTTCCCTCTTCTACGGCTACACCTTC. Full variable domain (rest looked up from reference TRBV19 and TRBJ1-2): DGGITQSPKYLFRKEGQNVTLSCEQNLNHDAMYWYRQDPGQGLRLIYYSQIVNDFQKGDIAEGYSVSREKKESFPLTVTSAQKNPTAFYLCASSISLFYGYTFGSGTRLTVV.